One and the same sample provided the 16 T cell receptor beta chains below, sequenced in a study of tumor and adjacent non-tumor tissue in lung cancer. A modified ARM-PCR protocol with three rounds of nested PCR amplified TCRbeta. TCRdb reprocessed the multiplex PCR reads with MiXCR, giving one entry per CDR3 protein. The sample shows tens of thousands of distinct CDR3 sequences, 74% of them seen only once. No cell sorting was done before RNA was extracted from the tissue. The normal lung tissue was taken more than 3 cm from the tumor edge. The specimen sequenced was distant non-tumor lung tissue. The receptors derive from a woman aged 55-75 years with non-small cell lung cancer.

Concerning this clonotype: A much larger clone sits a single nucleotide away, making a read error possible. The CDR3 loop is CASNLVGGSEYEQYF. CDR3 coding DNA: TGTGCCAGCAACTTAGTGGGGGGGAGTGAGTACGAGCAGTACTTC. The V and J genes are TRBV11-2 and TRBJ2-7, with TRBD2 matching over 7 bases. CDR3 length: 15 residues. Germline CDR1 and CDR2: SGHAT and FQNNGV. Full variable domain (outside the CDR3, taken from reference TRBV11-2 and TRBJ2-7): EAGVAQSPRYKIIEKRQSVAFWCNPISGHATLYWYQQILGQGPKLLIQFQNNGVVDDSQLPKDRFSAERLKGVDSTLKIQPAKLEDSAVYLCASNLVGGSEYEQYFGPGTRLTVT.

This clonotype ranks as medium-sized. The chain couples TRBV29-1 to TRBJ2-7, with a possible D match to TRBD1 (6 bases). CDR3 length: 14 amino acids. The V gene's germline CDR1 is SQVTM and CDR2 ANQGSEA. V dropped 7 bases and J dropped 2 bases, with 18 bases sitting between them. CDR3 sequence (DNA): TGCAGCGCTGCCGGGGCAGGGGACGCCTACGAGCAGTACTTC. Translated, it gives CSAAGAGDAYEQYF.

V is TRBV6-2 or TRBV6-3 and J is TRBJ2-2; 9 positions match TRBD2. Trimming cost V 7 bases and J 9 bases; bases outside gene matches: 15. The CDR3 length is 16 residues. Germline values: CDR1 MNHEY, CDR2 SVGEGT. The CDR3 sequence: CASTAPPLAGSRELFF. CDR3 DNA: TGTGCCAGCACCGCCCCTCCCCTAGCGGGGAGCAGGGAGCTGTTTTTT.

With respect to this clonotype: The junction differs from germline at one of its ends, possibly a read error. The chain joins TRBV12-3 or TRBV12-4 to TRBJ2-5; no reliable D call. This CDR3 is built from 13 residues. The CDR3 spells CASSSARRETPYF. DNA of the CDR3: TGTGCCAGCAGTTCAGCTAGACGAGAGACCCCGTACTTC.

By frequency in the sample, this clonotype is medium-sized. V is TRBV29-1 and J is TRBJ1-1, with 12 bases aligning to TRBD1. Germline V lookup: CDR1 SQVTM, CDR2 ANQGSEA. This CDR3 spans 14 amino acids. V was pared by 6 bases and J by 2 bases, with 4 bases of the junction left unmatched. CDR3: CSVAGTGGNTEAFF. CDR3 coding DNA: TGCAGCGTCGCCGGGACAGGGGGCAACACTGAAGCTTTCTTT.

This clonotype was counted only a few times. The rearrangement joins TRBV6-1 to TRBJ1-2; D remains ambiguous. Per the germline V gene, CDR1 is MNHNS and CDR2 is SASEGT. The CDR3 sequence is 15 residues long. The CDR3 protein is CVSSEASGRGYGYTF. The CDR3 DNA sequence: TGTGTAAGCAGTGAAGCCTCCGGACGGGGCTATGGCTACACCTTC.

Regarding this clonotype: This may stem from a read error, because a much larger clone lies one nucleotide away. This chain uses TRBV25-1 with TRBJ2-5, with D uncertain. The CDR3 covers 12 residues. Trimming shortened V by 9 bases and J by 2 bases, and 10 bases separated the two germline ends. Germline lookup yields CDR1 MGHDK and CDR2 SYGVNS. The CDR3 region is CASQWWQETQYF. CDR3 nucleotides: TGTGCCAGTCAATGGTGGCAAGAGACCCAGTACTTC.

This clonotype was detected once. This sequence may be a read error, since a much larger clone differs from it by one base. V usage is TRBV30 and J usage is TRBJ1-2, with a tentative D call TRBD1 (5 bases). Germline loops: CDR1 GTSNPN, CDR2 SVGIG (reference sequence). There are 13 residues in the CDR3. The ends were cut back, 8 bases at V and 8 bases at J, with 21 bases in the middle. The CDR3 spells CAGVGFRGVGYTF. The CDR3 coding sequence is TGTGCCGGCGTGGGATTTAGAGGGGTCGGCTACACCTTC.

At least ten counts were recorded for this clonotype. The chain has TRBV5-5 and TRBJ1-2; tentative D call: TRBD1 (6 bases). The germline gives CDR1 SGHKS, CDR2 YYEKEE (reference sequence). Trimming stripped 5 bases from V and 8 bases from J, with 19 bases between. CDR3 length: 14 residues. CDR3 DNA sequence: TGTGCCAGCAGAACCTCGGCCGGGACACACGGCTACACCTTC. It encodes CASRTSAGTHGYTF.

This clonotype was counted between two and nine times. J is TRBJ2-3 and V is TRBV5-1; possibly TRBD2 for D (6 bases). V gave up 0 bases and J gave up 2 bases, with 10 bases separating them. Germline CDR1 reads SGHRS; CDR2 reads YFSETQ. The CDR3 length is 15 residues. The CDR3 nucleotides are TGCGCCAGCAGCTTGGCCGGGGACTTCACAGATACGCAGTATTTT. Residues: CASSLAGDFTDTQYF.

The rearrangement joins TRBV19 to TRBJ2-1; perhaps D is TRBD1 or TRBD2 (6 bases each). V dropped 5 bases and J dropped 0 bases, with 17 bases sitting between them. The CDR3 spans 17 residues. Germline V lookup: CDR1 LNHDA, CDR2 SQIVND (reference sequence). As DNA, the CDR3 is TGTGCCAGTAGTGACCCCAGAGGGGGAGGCTCCTACAATGAGCAGTTCTTC. Translation: CASSDPRGGGSYNEQFF.

This clonotype was seen a few times. Germline is not matched at one junction end, which may reflect a read error. The V and J genes are TRBV5-5 and TRBJ2-1; 14 nucleotides line up with TRBD2. The germline gives CDR1 SGHKS, CDR2 YYEKEE (reference sequence). The CDR3 sequence is 18 residues long. As DNA, the CDR3 is TGTGCCAGCAACTTGGCCCTGACTAGCGGGAGGGCCTGGAATGAGCAGTTCTTC. Translated: CASNLALTSGRAWNEQFF.

Of note for this clonotype: The junction differs from germline at one of its ends, possibly a read error. The rearrangement joins TRBV4-3 to TRBJ1-1, with unresolved D. The CDR3 totals 16 residues. The germline CDR1 and CDR2 sequences are LGHNA and YSLEER. The CDR3 loop reads CASMPTRAGMNTEALF. The CDR3 DNA reads as TGTGCCAGCATGCCCACTAGGGCTGGGATGAACACTGAAGCTCTCTTT.

On this clonotype itself: An end of the junction does not agree with germline; a read error may underlie this. The genes are TRBV28 and TRBJ2-3, with D perhaps assigned TRBD1 or TRBD2 (5 bases each). The CDR3 sequence is 18 residues long. CDR1 and CDR2 (germline): MDHEN, SYDVKM. CDR3 coding DNA: TGTGCCAGCAGTTTCGACGGCCGGGGCTTCGGATTCACAGATACGCAGTACTTT. Amino acids: CASSFDGRGFGFTDTQYF.

The DNA for the CDR3 is TGTGCCAGCACTCCCCGCACAGTTTTATCTGGGGCCAACGTCCTGACTTTC. It is translated as CASTPRTVLSGANVLTF. The V call is TRBV28, the J call TRBJ2-6; unclear D gene. The germline V gene encodes CDR1 MDHEN and CDR2 SYDVKM. V dropped 7 bases and J dropped 1 base, with 17 bases sitting between them. This CDR3 has 17 residues.

J is TRBJ1-4 and V is TRBV5-1, with D maybe TRBD1 (5 bases). The CDR3 contains 16 residues. CDR1 and CDR2 (germline): SGHRS, YFSETQ. V dropped 0 bases and J dropped 7 bases, with 16 bases sitting between them. CDR3 nucleotides: TGCGCCAGCAGCTTGGCCGGGGACGGGCGGGCTGAAAAACTGTTTTTT. This encodes CASSLAGDGRAEKLFF.